This T cell receptor (beta chain) was captured in a study of shared clonotypes between healthy human individuals. The study's findings and limits: Rarefaction gave evidence that sorted-subset sequencing remained incomplete despite large depth. Shared across a few donors were around 5% of the naive CD4 clonotypes.

Germline CDR1 and CDR2: MNHEY and SMNVEV (reference sequence). Trimming shortened V by 2 bases and J by 2 bases, and 16 bases separated the two germline ends. The CDR3 has 16 amino acids. Assay: immunoSEQ multiplex PCR; the TCRdb copy retains only in-frame clones and omits some. The table shows approximately 2.3 million clones, with 93% occurring only once. Comments on this clone: What it binds is not known.

What was sequenced was naive CD4+ T cells from PBMCs. Subset noted: CD45RA+ positively selected. This sequence joins TRBV27 and TRBJ2-7; TRBD2 might be the D (5 bases). This sequence was found in a man younger than 35 in good health. Some clones in this sample may be carry-over from other donors' samples. The CDR3 bases are TGTGCCAGCAGTTTAAGCCCGGGATCTGGGACCTACGAGCAGTACTTC. It specifies CASSLSPGSGTYEQYF.